These T cell receptor beta chains were read from a single sample in a study of tumour-infiltrating T cells in Burkitt lymphoma. Generated by immunoSEQ multiplex PCR, the TCRdb table keeps only in-frame clones and is missing some. The table includes about 5,600 clones, 16% detected once. The specimen sequenced was tumor tissue. The source is a human donor with diffuse large B-cell lymphoma. Both conserved end residues are part of each CDR3. The D gene is left open where the match is weak. Clone sizes are given selectively: once, few, many, or a class where the clone is expanded.

TRBV28,TRBJ2-7,-,-,TGTGCCAGCAGCCGTGCGGCTAGCGAGTACCACGAGCAGTACTTC,CASSRAASEYHEQYF
TRBV4-2,TRBJ2-3,TRBD2,once,TGTGCCAGCAGCCAAGCGGTGGCTAGCGGGAGGTCTACAGATACGCAGTATTTT,CASSQAVASGRSTDTQYF
TRBV13,TRBJ2-3,-,-,TGTGCCAGCAGCCCCCGCAGGGTAGGTCGCACAGATACGCAGTATTTT,CASSPRRVGRTDTQYF
TRBV7-9,TRBJ2-5,-,few,TGTGCCAGCAGCTTAGTCGGGAGGACAGGGACCGGGGAGACCCAGTACTTC,CASSLVGRTGTGETQYF
TRBV6-6,TRBJ2-7,TRBD2,few,TGTGCCAGCACCGTTCTTCCCGGGGGGGTCGAGCAGTACTTC,CASTVLPGGVEQYF
TRBV7-6,TRBJ2-2,-,-,TGTGCCAGCAGCCTCCGAGGGGATGGGCCCGGGGAGCTGTTTTTT,CASSLRGDGPGELFF
TRBV19,TRBJ2-5,-,-,TGTGCCAGTAGGCCCGGGGTTGGCAGGGCAGAGACCCAGTACTTC,CASRPGVGRAETQYF
TRBV20-1,TRBJ2-7,-,few,TGCAGTGCCACAGGGTCCTACGAGCAGTACTTC,CSATGSYEQYF
TRBV15,TRBJ2-3,TRBD2,-,TGTGCCACCAGCAGAGGTTTTCAAGCGGGAGGTACAGATACGCAGTATTTT,CATSRGFQAGGTDTQYF
TRBV5-1,TRBJ1-3,-,few,TGCGCCAGCAGCTTCGTTGGAGGGGCTGGAAACACCATATATTTT,CASSFVGGAGNTIYF
TRBV9,TRBJ2-5,-,-,TGTGCCAGCAGCGTAGAGGGGCCCAGATGGGGGGAGACCCAGTACTTC,CASSVEGPRWGETQYF
TRBV19,TRBJ1-2,-,few,TGTGCCAGTAGTAATATGATGAACTATGGCTACACCTTC,CASSNMMNYGYTF
TRBV11-2,TRBJ2-1,-,few,TGTGCCAGCAGCTTAGGGAGGAACAGTGAGCAGTTCTTC,CASSLGRNSEQFF
TRBV4-1,TRBJ2-1,-,large,TGCGCCAGCAGCCAAACGGCTAGAATGGAGCGGAATGAGCAGTTCTTC,CASSQTARMERNEQFF
TRBV15,TRBJ1-1,-,-,TGTGCCACCAGCAGAGAGGGGGGAAGGACTGAAGCTTTCTTT,CATSREGGRTEAFF
TRBV28,TRBJ2-3,-,-,TGTGCCAGCAGTACCTTGAACCCACTAGGGAGCACAGATACGCAGTATTTT,CASSTLNPLGSTDTQYF